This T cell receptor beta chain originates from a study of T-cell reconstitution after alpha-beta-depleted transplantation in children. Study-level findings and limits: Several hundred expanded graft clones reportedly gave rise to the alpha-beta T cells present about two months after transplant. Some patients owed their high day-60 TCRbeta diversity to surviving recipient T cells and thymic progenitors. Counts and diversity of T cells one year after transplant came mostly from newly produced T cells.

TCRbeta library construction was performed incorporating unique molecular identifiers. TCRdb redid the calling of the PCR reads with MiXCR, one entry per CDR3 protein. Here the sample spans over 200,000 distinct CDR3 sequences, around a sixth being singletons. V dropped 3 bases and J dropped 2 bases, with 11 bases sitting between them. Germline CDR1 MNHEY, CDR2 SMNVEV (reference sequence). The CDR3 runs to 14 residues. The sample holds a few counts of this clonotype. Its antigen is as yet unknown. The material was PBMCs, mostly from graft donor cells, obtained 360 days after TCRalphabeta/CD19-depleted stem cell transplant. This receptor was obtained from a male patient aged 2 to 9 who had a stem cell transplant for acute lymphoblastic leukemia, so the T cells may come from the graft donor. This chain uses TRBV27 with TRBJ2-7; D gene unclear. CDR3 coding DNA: TGTGCCAGCAGTTTTACGGCGGATACCTACGAGCAGTACTTC. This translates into CASSFTADTYEQYF.